Listed below are T cell receptor beta chains from one sample, sequenced in a study of CD8+CD57+ T cells in acquired aplastic anemia. TCRdb called the reads again in MiXCR, with one record for every CDR3 protein. The sample has 160,000 or so distinct CDR3 sequences, more than 45% seen once. Sequencing was done on a sample of sorted CD4+, CD8+, or CD8+CD57+ T cells (not recorded which) from PBMCs. The receptors stem from a human donor with aplastic anemia. CDR3s include the opening cysteine and the closing phenylalanine or tryptophan. The D gene is left open where the match is weak. Expanded clones are given a class, and other clones once, few, many or no size at all.

d_call	j_call	clone_size	v_call	cdr3_aa	cdr3_nt
.	TRBJ2-1	many	TRBV7-2	CASSSDLGGKSYNEQFF	TGTGCCAGCAGCTCCGACCTGGGGGGCAAATCCTACAATGAGCAGTTCTTC
.	TRBJ1-2	few	TRBV2	CASRDTYGYTF	TGTGCCAGCAGGGACACCTATGGCTACACCTTC
TRBD2	TRBJ2-7	.	TRBV5-5	CASSLVVSGSEQYF	TGTGCCAGCAGCTTGGTGGTTAGCGGGAGCGAGCAGTACTTC
.	TRBJ2-3	few	TRBV7-7	CASSLGTGRNTQYF	TGTGCTAGCAGCTTGGGAACAGGCAGGAATACGCAGTATTTT
.	TRBJ1-1	many	TRBV6-1	CASMVLNTEAFF	TGTGCCAGCATGGTCCTAAACACTGAAGCTTTCTTT
.	TRBJ1-4	many	TRBV12-3/TRBV12-4	CASNPGTSYEKLFF	TGTGCCAGTAATCCCGGGACATCTTATGAAAAACTGTTTTTT
.	TRBJ2-1	few	TRBV20-1	CSATLGGEGNEQFF	TGCAGTGCTACTTTAGGTGGGGAAGGCAATGAGCAGTTCTTC
.	TRBJ1-1	many	TRBV6-5	CASSYRTEAFF	TGTGCCAGCAGTTACCGCACTGAAGCTTTCTTT
.	TRBJ2-2	.	TRBV15	CATSRGGFSTGELFF	TGTGCCACCAGCAGAGGGGGGTTTAGCACCGGGGAGCTGTTTTTT
.	TRBJ1-6	few	TRBV20-1	CSARDVAVGPLHF	TGCAGTGCTAGAGATGTGGCAGTCGGGCCCCTCCACTTT
.	TRBJ2-7	.	TRBV20-1	CSASGGSSYEQYF	TGCAGTGCTAGCGGGGGTAGCTCCTACGAGCAGTACTTC
TRBD2	TRBJ2-1	many	TRBV19	CASSGGAVYSYNEQFF	TGTGCCAGTAGCGGGGGGGCAGTTTACTCCTACAATGAGCAGTTCTTC
.	TRBJ1-2	few	TRBV3-1	CASSQVSANGYTF	TGTGCCAGCAGCCAAGTTTCGGCAAATGGCTACACCTTC
.	TRBJ2-5	few	TRBV3-1	CASSVQETRYF	TGTGCCAGCAGCGTTCAAGAGACCCGGTACTTC
TRBD1	TRBJ1-1	.	TRBV2	CASRRGTGEAFF	TGTGCCAGCAGGAGAGGGACAGGGGAAGCTTTCTTT
TRBD2	TRBJ2-5	many	TRBV20-1	CSARVPAGVAETQYF	TGCAGTGCTAGAGTACCGGCGGGGGTTGCGGAGACCCAGTACTTC
.	TRBJ1-5	few	TRBV10-3	CAISGDGPNQPQHF	TGTGCCATCAGTGGCGACGGCCCGAATCAGCCCCAGCATTTT
.	TRBJ1-3	many	TRBV10-3	CAISESGGGNTIYF	TGTGCCATCAGTGAGTCTGGAGGGGGAAACACCATATATTTT
.	TRBJ2-1	.	TRBV10-3	CAIGGGGNEQFF	TGTGCCATCGGTGGAGGGGGCAATGAGCAGTTCTTC
.	TRBJ2-7	many	TRBV6-1	CASTPGLGYEQYF	TGTGCCAGCACCCCAGGGTTAGGCTACGAGCAGTACTTC
TRBD1	TRBJ2-1	many	TRBV5-1	CASSLVGQRSSYNEQFF	TGCGCCAGCAGCTTGGTGGGACAGAGGAGCTCCTACAATGAGCAGTTCTTC
TRBD1	TRBJ1-6	few	TRBV27	CASSSSTGPGNSPLHF	TGTGCCAGCAGTTCGTCGACAGGGCCGGGAAATTCACCCCTCCACTTT
TRBD1	TRBJ2-7	.	TRBV7-2	CASSPRGQGGNEQYF	TGTGCCAGCAGCCCAAGGGGACAGGGAGGCAATGAGCAGTACTTC
TRBD2	TRBJ2-7	.	TRBV6-2/TRBV6-3	CASSLTSGGPYLYEQYF	TGTGCCAGCAGTCTAACCAGCGGGGGGCCCTACCTCTACGAGCAGTACTTC
TRBD2	TRBJ2-1	many	TRBV9	CASSVELAGSAYGYEQFF	TGTGCCAGCAGCGTAGAACTAGCGGGGTCCGCCTATGGGTATGAGCAGTTCTTC
TRBD1	TRBJ1-2	many	TRBV7-6	CASGQGGGYTF	TGTGCCAGCGGTCAGGGGGGTGGCTACACCTTC
TRBD2	TRBJ2-7	many	TRBV7-2	CASNPGGSPGQYF	TGTGCCAGCAACCCGGGGGGGTCCCCTGGGCAGTACTTC
TRBD1	TRBJ1-6	many	TRBV20-1	CSAYLSSGTGVSALHF	TGCAGTGCTTACCTTTCCTCCGGGACAGGGGTATCGGCCCTCCACTTT
TRBD1	TRBJ2-7	.	TRBV12-3/TRBV12-4	CASSLTPQGVSTYEQYF	TGTGCCAGCAGTTTAACTCCCCAGGGGGTCTCCACCTACGAGCAGTACTTC
TRBD1	TRBJ1-2	.	TRBV10-3	CAIRIQGNYGYTF	TGTGCCATCAGGATACAGGGGAACTATGGCTACACCTTC
.	TRBJ2-3	.	TRBV24-1	CATSEPKGPPFSDTQYF	TGTGCCACCAGTGAACCTAAAGGGCCACCCTTCTCAGATACGCAGTATTTT
.	TRBJ1-5	many	TRBV19	CASSRTRDGHQPQHF	TGTGCCAGTAGTCGAACCCGGGACGGTCATCAGCCCCAGCATTTT
.	TRBJ2-3	.	TRBV2	CASRGSSRTDTQYF	TGTGCCAGCAGGGGGTCCTCCCGCACAGATACGCAGTATTTT
TRBD2	TRBJ2-7	few	TRBV27	CASSLWLAGVYEQYF	TGTGCCAGCAGTTTGTGGCTAGCGGGGGTGTACGAGCAGTACTTC
.	TRBJ1-1	few	TRBV2	CAGEEWRNTEAFF	TGTGCCGGAGAGGAGTGGCGAAACACTGAAGCTTTCTTT
TRBD1	TRBJ1-6	many	TRBV4-3	CASSQDPGQVLSPLHF	TGCGCCAGCAGCCAAGATCCCGGACAGGTCCTTTCACCCCTCCACTTT
TRBD2	TRBJ2-2	.	TRBV10-3	CAISREGGGELFF	TGTGCCATATCGCGGGAGGGCGGCGGGGAGCTGTTTTTT
.	TRBJ2-3	.	TRBV7-3	CASSTRHGQSDTQYF	TGTGCCAGCAGCACGAGACACGGACAGTCAGATACGCAGTATTTT
.	TRBJ2-7	.	TRBV7-8	CASSLSSSSYEQYF	TGTGCCAGCAGCTTAAGTTCTAGCTCCTACGAGCAGTACTTC
.	TRBJ1-3	few	TRBV3-1	CASSQTNSGNTIYF	TGTGCCAGCAGCCAGACAAACTCTGGAAACACCATATATTTT
.	TRBJ1-1	.	TRBV20-1	CRAVASNTEAFF	TGCAGAGCAGTGGCCTCGAACACTGAAGCTTTCTTT
.	TRBJ1-6	.	TRBV20-1	CSARISSYNSPLHF	TGCAGTGCTAGGATAAGCTCCTATAATTCACCCCTCCACTTT